This TCR beta chain was sequenced in a study of blood T cell repertoires in COVID-19. Study-wide context: PBMCs, B-cell-depleted T cells, or T cells provided the cDNA or gDNA that made up the material.

Per the study methods: Quantification of nucleated cells was approximated via reference gene primer amplification. TCRdb's table, derived via immunoSEQ multiplex PCR, lists solely in-frame clones and lacks some. V and J calls and clone size are copied from that table; D and trimming were computed from the DNA. The data hold 27,000 or so clones, with roughly 91% observed a single time. This clonotype originated in a man between 70 and 80 years old with active COVID-19. Sequences were obtained from peripheral blood.

This CDR3 reads CASRSRGTRTSSTDTQYF. The CDR3 DNA sequence: TGTGCCAGCAGATCCCGCGGGACTAGAACTTCTAGCACAGATACGCAGTATTTT. This chain links TRBV5-4 with TRBJ2-3; 8 bases agree with TRBD2. This CDR3 is 18 amino acids long. CDR1 is SGHNT, CDR2 YYREEE, per germline (reference sequence). Trimming took 5 bases from V and 0 from J; bases not matched to a gene: 14.